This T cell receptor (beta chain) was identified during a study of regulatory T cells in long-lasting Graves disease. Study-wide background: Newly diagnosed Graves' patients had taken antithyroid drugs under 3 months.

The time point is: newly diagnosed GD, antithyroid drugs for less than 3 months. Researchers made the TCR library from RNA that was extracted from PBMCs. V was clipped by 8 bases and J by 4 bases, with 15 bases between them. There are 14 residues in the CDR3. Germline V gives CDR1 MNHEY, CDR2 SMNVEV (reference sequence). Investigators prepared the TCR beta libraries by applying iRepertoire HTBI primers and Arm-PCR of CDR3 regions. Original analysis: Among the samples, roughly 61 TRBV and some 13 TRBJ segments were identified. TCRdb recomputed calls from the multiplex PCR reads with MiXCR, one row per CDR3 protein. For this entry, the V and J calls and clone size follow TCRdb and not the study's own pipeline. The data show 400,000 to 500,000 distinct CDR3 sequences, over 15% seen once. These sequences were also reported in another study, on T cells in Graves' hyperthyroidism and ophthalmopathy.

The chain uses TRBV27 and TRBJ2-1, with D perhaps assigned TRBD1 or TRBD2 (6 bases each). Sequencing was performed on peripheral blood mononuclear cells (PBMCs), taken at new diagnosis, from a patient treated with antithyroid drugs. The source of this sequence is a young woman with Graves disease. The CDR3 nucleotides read TGTGCCAGCCGGGGAGGTGGACAGTACAATGAGCAGTTCTTC. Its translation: CASRGGGQYNEQFF.